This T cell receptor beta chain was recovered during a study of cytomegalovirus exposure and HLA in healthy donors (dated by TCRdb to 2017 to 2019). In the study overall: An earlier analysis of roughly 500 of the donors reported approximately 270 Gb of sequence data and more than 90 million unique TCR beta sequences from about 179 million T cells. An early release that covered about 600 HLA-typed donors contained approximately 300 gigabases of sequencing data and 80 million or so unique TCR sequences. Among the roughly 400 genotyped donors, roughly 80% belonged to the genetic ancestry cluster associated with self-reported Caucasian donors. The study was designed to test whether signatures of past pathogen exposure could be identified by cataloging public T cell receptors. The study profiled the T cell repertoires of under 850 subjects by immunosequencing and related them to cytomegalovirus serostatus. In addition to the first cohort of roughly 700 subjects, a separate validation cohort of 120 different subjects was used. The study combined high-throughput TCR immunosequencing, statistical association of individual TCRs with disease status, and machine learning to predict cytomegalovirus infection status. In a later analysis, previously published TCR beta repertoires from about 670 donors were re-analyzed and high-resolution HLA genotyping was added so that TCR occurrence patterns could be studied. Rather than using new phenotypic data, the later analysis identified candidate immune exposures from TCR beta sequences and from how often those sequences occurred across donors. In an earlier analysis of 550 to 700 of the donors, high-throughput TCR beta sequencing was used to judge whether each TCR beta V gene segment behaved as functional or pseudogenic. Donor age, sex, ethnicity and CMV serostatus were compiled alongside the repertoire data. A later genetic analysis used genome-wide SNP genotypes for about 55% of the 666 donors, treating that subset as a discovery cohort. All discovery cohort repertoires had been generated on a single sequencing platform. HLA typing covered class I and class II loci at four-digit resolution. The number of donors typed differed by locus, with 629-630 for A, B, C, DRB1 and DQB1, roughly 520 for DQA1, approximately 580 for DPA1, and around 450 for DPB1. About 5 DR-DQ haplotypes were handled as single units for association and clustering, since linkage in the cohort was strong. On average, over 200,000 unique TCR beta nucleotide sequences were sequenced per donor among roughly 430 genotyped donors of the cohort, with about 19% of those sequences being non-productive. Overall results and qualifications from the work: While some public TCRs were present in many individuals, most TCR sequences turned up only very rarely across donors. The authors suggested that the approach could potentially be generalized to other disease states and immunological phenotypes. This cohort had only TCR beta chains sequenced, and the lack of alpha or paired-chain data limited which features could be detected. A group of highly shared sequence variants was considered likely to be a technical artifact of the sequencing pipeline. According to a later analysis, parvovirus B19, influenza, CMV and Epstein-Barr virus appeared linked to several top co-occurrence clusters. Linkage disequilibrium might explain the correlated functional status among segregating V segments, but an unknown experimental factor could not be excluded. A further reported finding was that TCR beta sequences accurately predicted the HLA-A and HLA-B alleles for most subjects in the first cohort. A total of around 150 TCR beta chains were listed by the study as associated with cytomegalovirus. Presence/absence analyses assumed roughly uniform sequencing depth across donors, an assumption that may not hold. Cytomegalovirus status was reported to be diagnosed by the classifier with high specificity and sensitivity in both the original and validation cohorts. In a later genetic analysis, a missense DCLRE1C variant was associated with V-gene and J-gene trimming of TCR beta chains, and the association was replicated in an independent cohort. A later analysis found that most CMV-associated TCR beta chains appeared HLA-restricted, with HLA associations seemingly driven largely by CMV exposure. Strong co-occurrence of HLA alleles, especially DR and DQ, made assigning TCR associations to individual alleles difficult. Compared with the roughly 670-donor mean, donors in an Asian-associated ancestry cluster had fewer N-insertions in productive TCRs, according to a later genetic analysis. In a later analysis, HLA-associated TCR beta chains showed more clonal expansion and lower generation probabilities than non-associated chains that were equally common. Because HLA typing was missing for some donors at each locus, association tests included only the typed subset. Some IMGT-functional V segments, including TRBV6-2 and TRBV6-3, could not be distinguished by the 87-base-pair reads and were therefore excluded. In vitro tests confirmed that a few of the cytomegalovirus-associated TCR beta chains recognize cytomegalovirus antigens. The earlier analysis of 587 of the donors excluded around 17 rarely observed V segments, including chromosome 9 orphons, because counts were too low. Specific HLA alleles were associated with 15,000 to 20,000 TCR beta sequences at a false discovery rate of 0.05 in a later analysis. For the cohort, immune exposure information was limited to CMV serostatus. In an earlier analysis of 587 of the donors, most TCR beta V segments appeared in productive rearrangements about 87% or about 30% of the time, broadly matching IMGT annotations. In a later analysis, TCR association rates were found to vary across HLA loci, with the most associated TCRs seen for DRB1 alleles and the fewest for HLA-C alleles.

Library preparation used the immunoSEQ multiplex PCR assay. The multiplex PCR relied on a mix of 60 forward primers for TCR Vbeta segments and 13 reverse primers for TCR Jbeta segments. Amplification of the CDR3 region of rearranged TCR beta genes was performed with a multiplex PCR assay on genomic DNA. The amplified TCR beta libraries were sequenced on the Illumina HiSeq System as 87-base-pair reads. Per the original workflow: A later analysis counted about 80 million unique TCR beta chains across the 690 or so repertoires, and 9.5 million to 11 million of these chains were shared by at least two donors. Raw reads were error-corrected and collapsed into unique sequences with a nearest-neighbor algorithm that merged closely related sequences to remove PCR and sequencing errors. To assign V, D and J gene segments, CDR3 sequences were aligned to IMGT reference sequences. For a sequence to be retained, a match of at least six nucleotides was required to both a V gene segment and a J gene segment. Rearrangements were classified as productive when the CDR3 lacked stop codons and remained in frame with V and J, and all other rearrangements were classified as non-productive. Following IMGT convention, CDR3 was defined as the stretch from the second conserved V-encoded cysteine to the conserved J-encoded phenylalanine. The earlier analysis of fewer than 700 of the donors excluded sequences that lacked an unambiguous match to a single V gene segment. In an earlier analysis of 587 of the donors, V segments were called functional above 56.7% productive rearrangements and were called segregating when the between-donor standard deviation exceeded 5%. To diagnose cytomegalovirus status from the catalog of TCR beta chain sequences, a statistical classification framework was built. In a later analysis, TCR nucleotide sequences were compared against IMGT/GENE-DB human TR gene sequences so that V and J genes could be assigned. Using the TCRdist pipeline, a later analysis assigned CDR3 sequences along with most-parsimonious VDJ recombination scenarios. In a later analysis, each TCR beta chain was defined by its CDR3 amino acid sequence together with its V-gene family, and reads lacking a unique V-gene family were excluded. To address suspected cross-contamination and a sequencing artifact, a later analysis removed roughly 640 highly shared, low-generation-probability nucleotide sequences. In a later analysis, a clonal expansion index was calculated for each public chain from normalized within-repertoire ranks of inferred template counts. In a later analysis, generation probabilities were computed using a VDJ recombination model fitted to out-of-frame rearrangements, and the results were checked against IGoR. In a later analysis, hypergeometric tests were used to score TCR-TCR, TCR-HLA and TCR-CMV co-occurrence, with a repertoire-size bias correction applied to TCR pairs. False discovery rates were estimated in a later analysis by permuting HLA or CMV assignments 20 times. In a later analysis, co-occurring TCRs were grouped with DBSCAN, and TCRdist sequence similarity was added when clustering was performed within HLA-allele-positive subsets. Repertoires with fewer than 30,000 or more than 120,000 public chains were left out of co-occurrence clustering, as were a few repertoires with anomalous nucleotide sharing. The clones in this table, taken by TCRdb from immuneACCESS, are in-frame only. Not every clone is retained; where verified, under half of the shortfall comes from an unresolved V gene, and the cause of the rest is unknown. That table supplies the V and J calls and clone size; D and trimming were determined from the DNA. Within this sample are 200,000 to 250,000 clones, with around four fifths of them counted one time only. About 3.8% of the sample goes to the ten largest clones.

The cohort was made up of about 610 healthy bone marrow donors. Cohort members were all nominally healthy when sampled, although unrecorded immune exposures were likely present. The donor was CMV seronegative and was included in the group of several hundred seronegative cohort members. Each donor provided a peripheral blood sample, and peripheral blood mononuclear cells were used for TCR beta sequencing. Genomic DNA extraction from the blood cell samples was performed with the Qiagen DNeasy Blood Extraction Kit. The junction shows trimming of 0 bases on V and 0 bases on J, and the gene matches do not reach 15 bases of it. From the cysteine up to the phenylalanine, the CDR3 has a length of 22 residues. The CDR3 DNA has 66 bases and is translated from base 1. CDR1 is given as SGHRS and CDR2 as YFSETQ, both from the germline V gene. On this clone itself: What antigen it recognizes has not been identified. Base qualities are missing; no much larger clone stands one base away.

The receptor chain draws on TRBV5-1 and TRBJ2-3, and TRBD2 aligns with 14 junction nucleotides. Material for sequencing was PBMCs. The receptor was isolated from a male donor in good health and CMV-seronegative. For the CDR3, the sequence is CASSLASSGLAGVGASTDTQYF. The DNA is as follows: TGCGCCAGCAGCTTGGCGTCCTCGGGACTAGCGGGAGTCGGGGCTAGCACAGATACGCAGTATTTT.